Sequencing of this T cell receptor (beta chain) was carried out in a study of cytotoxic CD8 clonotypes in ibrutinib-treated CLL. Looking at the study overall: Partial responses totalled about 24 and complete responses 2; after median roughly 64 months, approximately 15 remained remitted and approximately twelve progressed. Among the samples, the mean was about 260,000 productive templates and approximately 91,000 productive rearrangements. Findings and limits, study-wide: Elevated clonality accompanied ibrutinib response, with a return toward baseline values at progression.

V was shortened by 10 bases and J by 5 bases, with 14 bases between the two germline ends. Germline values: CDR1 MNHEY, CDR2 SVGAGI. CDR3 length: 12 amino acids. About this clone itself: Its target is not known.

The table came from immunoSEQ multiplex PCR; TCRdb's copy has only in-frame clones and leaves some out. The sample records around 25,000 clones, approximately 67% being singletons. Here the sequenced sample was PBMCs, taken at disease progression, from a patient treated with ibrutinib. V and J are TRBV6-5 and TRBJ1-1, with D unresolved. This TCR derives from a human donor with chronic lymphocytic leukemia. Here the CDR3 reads CATVGLGTEAFF. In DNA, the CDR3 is TGTGCCACAGTAGGGTTGGGGACTGAAGCTTTCTTT.